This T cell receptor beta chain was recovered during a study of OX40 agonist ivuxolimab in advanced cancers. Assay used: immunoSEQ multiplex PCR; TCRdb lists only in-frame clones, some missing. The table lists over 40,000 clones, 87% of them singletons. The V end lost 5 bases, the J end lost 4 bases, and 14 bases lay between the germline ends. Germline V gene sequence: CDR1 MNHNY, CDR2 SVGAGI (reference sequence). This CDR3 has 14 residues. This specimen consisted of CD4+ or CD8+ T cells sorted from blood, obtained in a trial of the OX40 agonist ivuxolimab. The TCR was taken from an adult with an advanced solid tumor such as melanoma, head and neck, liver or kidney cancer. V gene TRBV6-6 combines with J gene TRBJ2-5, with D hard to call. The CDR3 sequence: CASSPLLVGETQYF. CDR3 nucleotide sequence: TGTGCCAGCAGTCCCCTCTTAGTTGGAGAGACCCAGTACTTC.